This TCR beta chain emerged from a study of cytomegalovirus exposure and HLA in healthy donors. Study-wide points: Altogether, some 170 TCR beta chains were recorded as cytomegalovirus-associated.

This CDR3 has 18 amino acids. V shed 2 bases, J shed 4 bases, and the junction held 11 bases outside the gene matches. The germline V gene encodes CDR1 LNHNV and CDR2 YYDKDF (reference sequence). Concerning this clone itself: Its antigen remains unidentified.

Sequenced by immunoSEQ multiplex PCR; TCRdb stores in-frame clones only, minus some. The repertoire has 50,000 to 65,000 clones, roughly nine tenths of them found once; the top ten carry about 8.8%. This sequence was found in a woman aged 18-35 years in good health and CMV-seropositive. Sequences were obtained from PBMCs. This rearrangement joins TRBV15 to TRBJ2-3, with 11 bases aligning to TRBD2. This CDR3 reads CATSRPHSGGADPDTQYF. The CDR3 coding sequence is TGTGCCACCAGCAGACCCCATAGCGGGGGGGCTGACCCAGATACGCAGTATTTT.